This TCR beta chain was found in a study of identical twins. Ten or more counts support this clonotype. The antigen is unknown. TCRdb re-derived calls from the 5' RACE reads in MiXCR, one entry per CDR3 protein. The data show approximately 690,000 distinct CDR3 sequences, approximately 6% seen once. General observations from the study: The more abundant beta clonotypes in cord blood had fewer insertions, and memory repertoires did not show this.

Germline V CDR1 and CDR2: MNHEY, SVGAGI. The CDR3 loop spans 18 amino acids. J gave up 6 bases and V 0 bases, and 7 bases lay outside the gene matches. Healthy Caucasian individuals made up all the donors. Material: naive T cells sorted from blood. The chain carries TRBV6-5 and TRBJ2-2; TRBD2 matches at 13 bases. The sequence derives from a man aged 18 to 35 in good health. CDR3 bases: TGTGCCAGCAGTTACTCCGGACTAGCGGGAGTAGTCGCCGGGGAGCTGTTTTTT. It specifies CASSYSGLAGVVAGELFF.